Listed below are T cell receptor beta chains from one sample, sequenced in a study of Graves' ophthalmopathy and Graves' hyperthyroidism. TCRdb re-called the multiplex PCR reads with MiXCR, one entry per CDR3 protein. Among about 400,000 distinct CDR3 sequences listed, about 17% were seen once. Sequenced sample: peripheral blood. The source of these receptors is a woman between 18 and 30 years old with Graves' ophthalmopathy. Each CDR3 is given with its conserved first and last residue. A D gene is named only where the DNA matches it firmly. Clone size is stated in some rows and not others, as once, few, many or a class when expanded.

CDR3aa: CATSRDKRGHQPQHF
CDR3nt: TGTGCCACCAGCAGAGATAAAAGGGGCCACCAGCCCCAGCATTTT
v_gene: TRBV15
abundance: many
d_gene: -
j_gene: TRBJ1-5

CDR3aa: CASSPGGQRRETQYF
CDR3nt: TGTGCCAGTAGTCCCGGGGGACAACGGAGAGAGACCCAGTACTTC
v_gene: TRBV19
abundance: many
d_gene: -
j_gene: TRBJ2-5

CDR3aa: CASTGRSTSTEAFF
CDR3nt: TGTGCCAGCACTGGGAGGAGCACTAGCACTGAAGCTTTCTTT
v_gene: TRBV7-2
abundance: many
d_gene: -
j_gene: TRBJ1-1

CDR3aa: CASRTGGLETQYF
CDR3nt: TGCGCCAGCAGGACAGGGGGCTTAGAGACCCAGTACTTC
v_gene: TRBV5-1
abundance: many
d_gene: TRBD1
j_gene: TRBJ2-5

CDR3aa: CASRTSGSDTQYF
CDR3nt: TGTGCCAGCAGGACTAGCGGCTCGGATACGCAGTATTTT
v_gene: TRBV12-3/TRBV12-4
abundance: many
d_gene: TRBD2
j_gene: TRBJ2-3

CDR3aa: CSARPLEGRGGFGDTQYF
CDR3nt: TGCAGTGCTAGACCCCTCGAGGGGCGGGGGGGCTTCGGAGATACGCAGTATTTT
v_gene: TRBV20-1
abundance: -
d_gene: TRBD2
j_gene: TRBJ2-3

CDR3aa: CATNLGRGAKNIQYF
CDR3nt: TGTGCCACCAATCTAGGGCGGGGGGCCAAAAACATTCAGTACTTC
v_gene: TRBV28
abundance: -
d_gene: TRBD2
j_gene: TRBJ2-4

CDR3aa: CASKLRGQGGRADQPQHF
CDR3nt: TGTGCCAGCAAACTTCGGGGACAGGGTGGCCGGGCGGATCAGCCCCAGCATTTT
v_gene: TRBV6-2/TRBV6-3
abundance: -
d_gene: TRBD1
j_gene: TRBJ1-5

CDR3aa: CAWGTDSNQPQHF
CDR3nt: TGTGCCTGGGGGACAGATAGCAATCAGCCCCAGCATTTT
v_gene: TRBV30
abundance: many
d_gene: TRBD1
j_gene: TRBJ1-5

CDR3aa: CSVPGLGSEQYF
CDR3nt: TGCAGCGTTCCGGGACTAGGCAGCGAGCAGTACTTC
v_gene: TRBV29-1
abundance: -
d_gene: TRBD2
j_gene: TRBJ2-7